A single sample gave rise to the 13 T cell receptor beta chains below, sequenced in a study of cytomegalovirus exposure and HLA in healthy donors (dated by TCRdb to the late 2010s). Library preparation used the immunoSEQ multiplex PCR assay. A mixture of 60 forward primers for TCR Vbeta segments and 13 reverse primers for TCR Jbeta segments was used in the multiplex PCR. The table comes from immuneACCESS by way of TCRdb, which keeps in-frame sequences with V and J called. Part of the clones is missing from these tables; in studies checked, under half for an unresolved V gene and the rest for unknown reasons. The sample table contains fewer than 150,000 clones; only one count was recorded for over 60% of them. The ten largest clones take up less than 3% of the sample. Sequencing was performed on PBMCs. The receptors were gathered from a middle-aged woman in good health and CMV-seropositive.

This clone was found a few times. The gene calls are TRBV9 and TRBJ2-1; D perhaps matches TRBD2 (7 bases). The CDR3 contains 19 residues. Germline lookup yields CDR1 SGDLS and CDR2 YYNGEE. V lost 0 bases and J 0 bases, leaving 19 bases between the germline ends. The CDR3 coding sequence is TGTGCCAGCAGCGTAGACTGGGGAGGGGGACGGAGCTCCTACAATGAGCAGTTCTTC. Translated, it gives CASSVDWGGGRSSYNEQFF.

The CDR3 spells CASRKDGGAHEQYF. CDR3 nucleotides: TGTGCCAGCAGGAAGGACGGGGGAGCTCACGAGCAGTACTTC. The gene calls are TRBV6-5 and TRBJ2-7, with D perhaps matching TRBD2 (6 bases). V was trimmed by 6 bases and J by 5 bases, leaving 17 bases between them. Germline V lookup: CDR1 MNHEY, CDR2 SVGAGI. This CDR3 region has 14 residues.

The genes are TRBV5-6 and TRBJ1-2; weak D call: TRBD1 (6 bases). This CDR3 spans 12 amino acids. Germline V gives CDR1 SGHDT, CDR2 YYEEEE. The V gene lost 4 bases and the J gene lost 8 bases, with 12 bases spanning the gap. CDR3 sequence reads: CASSTGPRGYTF. For the CDR3, the DNA is TGTGCCAGCAGCACAGGGCCCCGAGGCTACACCTTC.

V is TRBV5-6 and J is TRBJ1-3; a possible D gene is TRBD1 (5 bases). Germline V gene lookup returns CDR1 SGHDT and CDR2 YYEEEE. The CDR3 is 15 amino acids. With 4 bases removed from V and 0 bases from J, the gap between germline ends came to 11 bases. The CDR3 coding sequence is TGTGCCAGCAGCCCCCCAGGGATCTCTGGAAACACCATATATTTT. This codes for CASSPPGISGNTIYF.

The chain employs TRBV27 and TRBJ2-2; 15 positions agree with TRBD2. CDR3 length: 18 residues. Germline CDR1 and CDR2: MNHEY and SMNVEV (reference sequence). Losses at the gene ends were 6 bases for V and 7 bases for J; bases not matched to a gene: 12. CDR3 DNA sequence: TGTGCCAGCAGCCCATTTAGTGGACTAGCGGGAGGGGGCGGGGAGCTGTTTTTT. As protein: CASSPFSGLAGGGGELFF.

The chain recombines TRBV7-9 with TRBJ2-7; the D gene is possibly TRBD1 (6 bases). V was clipped by 5 bases and J by 6 bases, with 17 bases between them. CDR3 length: 14 amino acids. The germline CDR1 and CDR2 sequences are SEHNR and FQNEAQ (reference sequence). The DNA for the CDR3 is TGTGCCAGCAGCCGTATGATACAGGGACGCGAGCAGTACTTC. It yields the protein CASSRMIQGREQYF.

This clone was recorded a few times. J is TRBJ2-1 and V is TRBV6-1; TRBD1 is a possible D gene (5 bases). The CDR3 has 13 residues. The ends were cut back, 3 bases at V and 9 bases at J, with 12 bases in the middle. CDR1 is MNHNS, CDR2 SASEGT, per germline. The CDR3 loop is CASSDWSGREQFF. In nucleotides, the CDR3 is TGTGCCAGCAGTGATTGGTCAGGGCGTGAGCAGTTCTTC.

The V and J genes are TRBV10-3 and TRBJ1-1; the match to TRBD1 covers 7 bases. CDR1 ENHRY and CDR2 SYGVKD come from the germline V gene. The CDR3 runs 15 residues. With 7 bases clipped from V and 4 bases from J, the junction kept 12 bases outside the gene matches. DNA for the CDR3: TGTGCCATCACCACTACGACAGGGTTGGGCACTGAAGCTTTCTTT. It yields the protein CAITTTTGLGTEAFF.

The CDR3 spells CASSISTGGSYEQYF. The CDR3 nucleotides are TGTGCCAGTAGTATCTCTACGGGGGGCTCCTACGAGCAGTACTTC. The chain recombines TRBV19 with TRBJ2-7; the match to TRBD2 covers 7 bases. Germline trimming cut 3 bases from V and 0 bases from J; bases unmatched to any gene: 5. Germline CDR1 reads LNHDA; CDR2 reads SQIVND (reference sequence). CDR3 length: 15 residues.

The V gene is TRBV6-1, the J gene TRBJ2-3; a possible D gene is TRBD1 (7 bases). CDR1 and CDR2 (germline): MNHNS, SASEGT. This CDR3 region has 16 residues. Trimming stripped 0 bases from V and 4 bases from J, with 14 bases between. The CDR3, as DNA: TGTGCCAGCAGTGAAGCGCGACAGGGAGGCGCAGATACGCAGTATTTT. This gives the protein CASSEARQGGADTQYF.

The chain couples TRBV15 to TRBJ2-1, with D tentatively TRBD1 (5 bases). Trimming left V 1 base short and J 4 bases short, with 11 bases between. CDR1 and CDR2 (germline): LNHNV, YYDKDF (reference sequence). There are 15 residues in the CDR3. The CDR3 DNA reads as TGTGCCACCAGCAGAGCCTTGGGGCCGTACAATGAGCAGTTCTTC. Translating it yields CATSRALGPYNEQFF.

V gene TRBV2 combines with J gene TRBJ1-1; D is perhaps TRBD1 (5 bases). The V gene's germline CDR1 is SNHLY and CDR2 FYNNEI. CDR3 length equals 14 residues. V lost 6 bases and J lost 4, with 15 bases in between. CDR3 nucleotide sequence: TGTGCCAGCAGCCTTGCCCAGGGAAGCACTGAAGCTTTCTTT. It translates to CASSLAQGSTEAFF.

The chain has TRBV30 and TRBJ2-1, with a weak D call TRBD2 (7 bases). V lost 1 base and J lost 8, with 15 bases in between. Germline loops: CDR1 GTSNPN, CDR2 SVGIG (reference sequence). The CDR3 consists of 14 residues. This CDR3 is CAWSGGGGLHEQFF. CDR3 nucleotide sequence: TGTGCCTGGAGTGGAGGGGGAGGGCTCCATGAGCAGTTCTTC.